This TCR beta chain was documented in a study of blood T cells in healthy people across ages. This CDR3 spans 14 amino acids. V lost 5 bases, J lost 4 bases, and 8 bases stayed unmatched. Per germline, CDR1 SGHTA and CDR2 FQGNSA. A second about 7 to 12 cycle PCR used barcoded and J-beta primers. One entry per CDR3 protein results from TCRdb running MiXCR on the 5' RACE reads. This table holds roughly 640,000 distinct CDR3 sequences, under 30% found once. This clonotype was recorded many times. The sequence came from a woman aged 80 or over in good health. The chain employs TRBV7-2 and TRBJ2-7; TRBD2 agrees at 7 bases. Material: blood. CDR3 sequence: CASSLKAGPYEQYF. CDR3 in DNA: TGTGCCAGCAGCCTAAAAGCGGGACCTTACGAGCAGTACTTC.